A single sample is the source of the 20 T cell receptor beta chains below, sequenced in a study of blood T cell repertoires in COVID-19. Clones were read by immunoSEQ multiplex PCR, and TCRdb kept only the in-frame ones, dropping some. The sample includes roughly 180,000 clones, around 85% of them seen just once. Sequenced sample: peripheral blood. These receptors were collected from an older man with COVID-19, enrolled during active disease.

This chain connects TRBV19 to TRBJ2-7; maybe TRBD1 (6 bases). The V gene's germline CDR1 is LNHDA and CDR2 SQIVND (reference sequence). Trimming removed 3 bases from V and 5 bases from J, with 14 bases in between. The CDR3 runs 14 residues. CDR3 DNA sequence: TGTGCCAGTAGTATCGGCCAGGGGTATGACGAGCAGTACTTC. This codes for CASSIGQGYDEQYF.

The chain is built from TRBV7-2 and TRBJ1-1; D is undetermined. CDR1 SGHTA and CDR2 FQGNSA come from the germline V gene. This CDR3 region has 14 residues. V was shortened by 5 bases and J by 4 bases, with 14 bases between the two germline ends. In DNA, the CDR3 is TGTGCCAGCAGCCCCCGGCGGGCAGTCACTGAAGCTTTCTTT. It specifies CASSPRRAVTEAFF.

The chain uses TRBV5-1 and TRBJ2-1, with 9 positions matching TRBD1. V trimming: 0 bases; J trimming: 5 bases; junction bases outside the gene matches: 0. The CDR3 is 14 amino acids. Germline CDR1 reads SGHRS; CDR2 reads YFSETQ. The CDR3, as DNA: TGCGCCAGCAGCTTGGGACAGGGGGACAATGAGCAGTTCTTC. Its protein is CASSLGQGDNEQFF.

V and J are TRBV19 and TRBJ1-2; a possible D gene is TRBD1 (6 bases). Germline CDR1 LNHDA, CDR2 SQIVND (reference sequence). The CDR3 contains 15 residues. V was clipped by 4 bases and J by 8 bases, with 20 bases between them. This CDR3 reads CASSSENQGHWGYTF. CDR3 DNA sequence: TGTGCCAGTAGTAGCGAAAACCAGGGGCACTGGGGCTACACCTTC.

The V gene is TRBV4-1, the J gene TRBJ1-5; D call uncertain. V lost 5 bases to trimming and J lost 2 bases, with 13 bases between them. The CDR3 has 15 residues. Germline CDR1 is MGHRA and CDR2 is YSYEKL. Here the CDR3 DNA reads TGCGCCAGCAGCTCCCCGGGAGGTGGCAATCAGCCCCAGCATTTT. As protein: CASSSPGGGNQPQHF.

The rearrangement joins TRBV7-2 to TRBJ1-6; maybe TRBD1 (6 bases). The CDR3 runs to 15 residues. From germline, CDR1 is SGHTA and CDR2 FQGNSA. The germline V and J ends were trimmed by 3 bases and 8 bases, with 14 bases remaining between them. For the CDR3, the DNA is TGTGCCAGCAGCTTTTGGAACAGGGTGCATTCACCCCTCCACTTT. Translated, it gives CASSFWNRVHSPLHF. The full variable domain, its missing parts supplied by reference TRBV7-2 and TRBJ1-6, is GAGVSQSPSNKVTEKGKDVELRCDPISGHTALYWYRQSLGQGLEFLIYFQGNSAPDKSGLPSDRFSAERTGGSVSTLTIQRTQQEDSAVYLCASSFWNRVHSPLHFGNGTRLTVT.

The chain employs TRBV5-1 and TRBJ1-6; no reliable D call. Germline V gives CDR1 SGHRS, CDR2 YFSETQ. The CDR3 contains 15 residues. The ends were cut back, 1 base at V and 5 bases at J, with 10 bases in the middle. The CDR3 coding sequence is TGCGCCAGCAGCTTGCGTAGCAACAATAATTCACCCCTCCACTTT. As protein: CASSLRSNNNSPLHF.

This chain links TRBV19 with TRBJ1-6; 9 bases line up with TRBD1. Germline V gives CDR1 LNHDA, CDR2 SQIVND (reference sequence). V lost 5 bases and J lost 7; bases outside the gene matches: 6. The CDR3 totals 15 residues. The CDR3 DNA is TGTGCCAGTAGTTCCCTGGGACAGGGAAATTCACCCCTCCACTTT. Residues: CASSSLGQGNSPLHF.

This sequence joins TRBV25-1 and TRBJ1-5, with 9 bases that match TRBD1. The V gene end was trimmed by 3 bases and the J gene end by 3 bases; junction bases not matched to a gene: 3. This CDR3 spans 15 amino acids. Germline-derived CDR1 and CDR2 are MGHDK and SYGVNS. The chain's CDR3 is CASSDGTGPNQPQHF. Written as DNA, the CDR3 is TGTGCCAGCAGTGACGGGACAGGGCCCAATCAGCCCCAGCATTTT. Supplemented by reference TRBV25-1 and TRBJ1-5, the full variable domain reads EADIYQTPRYLVIGTGKKITLECSQTMGHDKMYWYQQDPGMELHLIHYSYGVNSTEKGDLSSESTVSRIRTEHFPLTLESARPSHTSQYLCASSDGTGPNQPQHFGDGTRLSIL.

The chain carries TRBV4-2 and TRBJ2-1; the match to TRBD2 covers 7 bases. From germline, CDR1 is LGHNA and CDR2 YNFKEQ. The CDR3 has 14 amino acids. J lost 4 bases, V lost 4 bases, and 4 bases had no gene match. The CDR3 DNA sequence: TGTGCCAGCAGCCCCAGGACTAGGTACAATGAGCAGTTCTTC. Encoded protein: CASSPRTRYNEQFF.

The chain carries TRBV4-3 and TRBJ1-1, with D possibly being TRBD1 (6 bases). The CDR3 is 15 amino acids. Germline CDR1 is LGHNA and CDR2 is YSLEER. The V and J ends lost 0 bases and 5 bases respectively, with 13 bases between them. This CDR3 reads CASSQDLQGRTEAFF. In DNA form, the CDR3 reads TGCGCCAGCAGCCAAGATCTACAGGGAAGGACTGAAGCTTTCTTT.

V and J are TRBV29-1 and TRBJ1-1; TRBD1 matches at 9 bases. The germline V gene encodes CDR1 SQVTM and CDR2 ANQGSEA. The ends lost 3 bases at V and 5 bases at J; junction bases unmatched: 13. The CDR3 loop spans 16 amino acids. Written as DNA, the CDR3 is TGCAGCGTTGAGCCACCCCCGGGACAGGGATATACTGAAGCTTTCTTT. Amino acids: CSVEPPPGQGYTEAFF. The full variable domain, with the rest looked up from reference TRBV29-1 and TRBJ1-1, is SAVISQKPSRDICQRGTSLTIQCQVDSQVTMMFWYRQQPGQSLTLIATANQGSEATYESGFVIDKFPISRPNLTFSTLTVSNMSPEDSSIYLCSVEPPPGQGYTEAFFGQGTRLTVV.

The rearrangement joins TRBV18 to TRBJ1-1; perhaps TRBD1 as D (5 bases). V was cut by 6 bases and J by 4 bases, with 12 bases left in between. The CDR3 has 13 residues. Germline CDR1 reads KGHSH; CDR2 reads LQKENI. The CDR3 DNA is TGTGCCAGCTCCCCAGGGCTGGCCACTGAAGCTTTCTTT. Amino acids: CASSPGLATEAFF.

V and J are TRBV7-9 and TRBJ2-5; D remains ambiguous. Per the germline V gene, CDR1 is SEHNR and CDR2 is FQNEAQ (reference sequence). The CDR3 spans 16 residues. Trimming stripped 2 bases from V and 5 bases from J, with 18 bases between. As DNA, the CDR3 is TGTGCCAGCAGCTTAACCTCCCACAGATCTCGGGAGACCCAGTACTTC. Protein product: CASSLTSHRSRETQYF.

The chain links TRBV29-1 to TRBJ2-1, with 7 nucleotides matching TRBD2. Trimming took 7 bases from V and 0 from J; bases not matched to a gene: 9. The CDR3 is made up of 15 amino acids. The germline V gene encodes CDR1 SQVTM and CDR2 ANQGSEA. The CDR3 DNA reads as TGCAGCGCGCGGGAGAGGCCGAGCTCCTACAATGAGCAGTTCTTC. It encodes CSARERPSSYNEQFF.

As DNA, the CDR3 is TGCGCCAGCAGCTCAGACAGGGGAACTTCACCCCTCCACTTT. Encoded protein: CASSSDRGTSPLHF. This sequence joins TRBV5-1 and TRBJ1-6, with TRBD1 identical over 8 bases. This CDR3 is 14 amino acids long. Germline V gene data show CDR1 as SGHRS and CDR2 as YFSETQ. The V and J ends lost 3 bases and 9 bases, in that order; junction bases with no gene match: 5.

This chain links TRBV7-2 with TRBJ2-5, with D possibly TRBD1 on 6 matching bases. The CDR3 runs 14 residues. The V gene's germline CDR1 is SGHTA and CDR2 FQGNSA. Between the trimmed V and J ends, which lost 7 bases and 2 bases, there was a span of 14 bases. CDR3 loop: CASTADRYQETQYF. The CDR3 nucleotides are TGTGCCAGCACTGCGGACAGATATCAAGAGACCCAGTACTTC.

The chain combines TRBV9 with TRBJ1-2; tentatively, D is TRBD1 (6 bases). CDR1 and CDR2 from the germline V gene are SGDLS and YYNGEE. V gave up 0 bases and J gave up 5 bases, with 14 bases separating them. The CDR3 is 15 amino acids. CDR3 region: CASSVAAQGPYGYTF. As DNA, the CDR3 is TGTGCCAGCAGCGTAGCCGCACAGGGACCATATGGCTACACCTTC.

The V gene is TRBV6-2 or TRBV6-3, the J gene TRBJ1-2; a weak D match, TRBD1 (5 bases). Germline-derived CDR1 and CDR2 are MNHEY and SVGEGT. This CDR3 is 13 amino acids long. V was shortened by 5 bases and J by 1 base, with 8 bases between the two germline ends. The CDR3 loop reads CASSPDSNYGYTF. Here the CDR3 DNA reads TGTGCCAGCAGTCCCGACAGTAACTATGGCTACACCTTC.

The chain recombines TRBV12-5 with TRBJ1-5; 7 positions match TRBD1. The CDR3 totals 14 residues. Germline values: CDR1 LGHNT, CDR2 FRNRAP. After removal of 1 base from V and 9 bases from J, the junction contained 6 bases not matched to a gene. CDR3 sequence: CASGLGTAGGPQHF. The CDR3 nucleotides are TGTGCTAGTGGTTTGGGGACAGCAGGGGGGCCCCAGCATTTT.